The 13 T cell receptor beta chains in this list originate from one sample, sequenced in a study of T-cell memory formation after mild COVID-19. MiXCR was run by TCRdb on the 5' RACE reads, yielding one entry per CDR3 protein. The sample holds about 55,000 distinct CDR3 sequences, 25% to 35% seen once. The sample taken for sequencing was PBMCs or a T cell subset sorted from them (not recorded which). All receptors come from a man aged 18 to 29 who had mild COVID-19 (a few samples of this study predate the infection). Cell type and time point are not known.

J is TRBJ2-2 and V is TRBV4-1, with 10 bases that match TRBD2. The V gene's germline CDR1 is MGHRA and CDR2 YSYEKL. V was pared by 4 bases and J by 7 bases, with 6 bases of the junction left unmatched. The CDR3 loop spans 15 amino acids. CDR3 nucleotides: TGCGCCAGCAGCCCCGTAGCGGGGGGAGGCGGGGAGCTGTTTTTT. Translated: CASSPVAGGGGELFF.

This clonotype was counted only a few times. The chain joins TRBV10-3 to TRBJ2-1; D possibly corresponds to TRBD1 (6 bases). This CDR3 has 15 residues. The V gene's germline CDR1 is ENHRY and CDR2 SYGVKD. V lost 2 bases and J lost 8, with 16 bases in between. This CDR3 is CAISETGRSVDEQFF. The CDR3 nucleotides are TGTGCCATCAGTGAGACAGGGCGGTCGGTCGATGAGCAGTTCTTC.

This clonotype came up many times. The rearrangement links TRBV5-5 to TRBJ2-3; 8 nucleotides line up with TRBD2. V gave up 4 bases and J gave up 6 bases; unmatched junction bases: 13. CDR3 size: 16 residues. Germline V gives CDR1 SGHKS, CDR2 YYEKEE (reference sequence). This CDR3 is CASSPLGLVSSDTQYF. CDR3 nucleotide sequence: TGTGCCAGCAGCCCATTGGGACTAGTCTCATCCGATACGCAGTATTTT.

CDR3: CASSLFSQLSGANVLTF. The CDR3 DNA is TGTGCCAGCAGCTTATTTTCACAGCTCTCTGGGGCCAACGTCCTGACTTTC. The chain combines TRBV7-8 with TRBJ2-6; no firm D call. The germline V and J ends were trimmed by 2 bases and 0 bases, with 11 bases remaining between them. Germline CDR1 and CDR2: SGHVS and FQNEAQ. The CDR3 covers 17 residues.

Only a few counts were recorded for this clonotype. The rearrangement links TRBV6-2 or TRBV6-3 to TRBJ1-2, with a possible D match to TRBD1 (6 bases). The CDR3 has 13 residues. V gave up 0 bases and J gave up 7 bases, with 9 bases separating them. From germline, CDR1 is MNHEY and CDR2 SVGEGT. CDR3 nucleotides: TGTGCCAGCAGTTACTCAGGGGGAAGTGGCTACACCTTC. It codes for CASSYSGGSGYTF.

This clonotype was found a few times. CDR3 nucleotide sequence: TGCGCCAGCAGCCAAGTCCAGGGGGGGAATCAGCCCCAGCATTTT. It is translated as CASSQVQGGNQPQHF. The V gene is TRBV4-1, the J gene TRBJ1-5; TRBD1 agrees at 7 bases. V gave up 1 base and J gave up 4 bases; unmatched junction bases: 4. Germline CDR1 reads MGHRA; CDR2 reads YSYEKL. The CDR3 length is 15 residues.

V gene TRBV7-9 combines with J gene TRBJ2-7, with TRBD2 matching over 7 bases. Germline CDR1 is SEHNR and CDR2 is FQNEAQ (reference sequence). J was trimmed by 5 bases and V by 5 bases; bases with no gene match: 12. The CDR3 is 15 amino acids. This CDR3 is CASSPPWGGINEQYF. The DNA for the CDR3 is TGTGCCAGCAGCCCGCCTTGGGGGGGGATCAACGAGCAGTACTTC.

CDR3: CASSLGTAAETQYF. CDR3 coding DNA: TGTGCCAGCAGCTTAGGAACAGCGGCGGAGACCCAGTACTTC. The rearrangement links TRBV7-9 to TRBJ2-5; tentatively, D is TRBD2 (5 bases). V lost 1 base and J 5 bases, leaving 11 bases between the germline ends. Germline loops: CDR1 SEHNR, CDR2 FQNEAQ (reference sequence). This CDR3 is 14 amino acids long.

The chain is built from TRBV27 and TRBJ1-2; perhaps TRBD1 as D (5 bases). This CDR3 is 14 amino acids long. Germline assignment: CDR1 MNHEY and CDR2 SMNVEV (reference sequence). Deletions cut 0 bases from V and 3 bases from J, with 8 bases between. The CDR3 nucleotides are TGTGCCAGCAGTTTATCGGGGCAGTACTATGGCTACACCTTC. Residues: CASSLSGQYYGYTF.

The chain employs TRBV3-1 and TRBJ1-1; D possibly corresponds to TRBD1 (5 bases). V was pared by 0 bases and J by 10 bases, with 12 bases between. Germline V gene sequence: CDR1 LGHDT, CDR2 YNNKEL (reference sequence). The CDR3 totals 13 residues. CDR3 DNA sequence: TGTGCCAGCAGCCAAGAAAGGTTCGGGGGAGCTTTCTTT. Amino acids: CASSQERFGGAFF.

V gene TRBV5-1 combines with J gene TRBJ2-5; the match to TRBD2 covers 9 bases. Losses at the gene ends were 6 bases for V and 1 base for J; bases not matched to a gene: 4. This CDR3 comprises 14 residues. Looked up from germline, CDR1 is SGHRS and CDR2 is YFSETQ. The CDR3 DNA sequence: TGCGCCAGCAAGGGACTAGCCGGCCAAGAGACCCAGTACTTC. It translates to CASKGLAGQETQYF. Based on the CDR3 plus reference TRBV5-1 and TRBJ2-5, the full variable domain is KAGVTQTPRYLIKTRGQQVTLSCSPISGHRSVSWYQQTPGQGLQFLFEYFSETQRNKGNFPGRFSGRQFSNSRSEMNVSTLELGDSALYLCASKGLAGQETQYFGPGTRLLVL.

This clonotype turned up a few times. This sequence joins TRBV5-1 and TRBJ2-1, with no clear D. Trimming stripped 2 bases from V and 2 bases from J, with 11 bases between. The length of the CDR3 is 15 residues. Germline V gene lookup returns CDR1 SGHRS and CDR2 YFSETQ. CDR3 region: CASSFAVLAYNEQFF. CDR3 in DNA: TGCGCCAGCAGCTTTGCGGTGTTGGCCTACAATGAGCAGTTCTTC.

This clonotype was found a few times. The V call is TRBV6-2 or TRBV6-3, the J call TRBJ2-1, with no clear D. The germline V and J ends were trimmed by 6 bases and 5 bases, with 8 bases remaining between them. Germline CDR1 is MNHEY and CDR2 is SVGEGT. This CDR3 comprises 12 residues. CDR3 nucleotides: TGTGCCAGCAGACCCGGACACAATGAGCAGTTCTTC. Amino acids: CASRPGHNEQFF.